The entry that follows covers one T cell receptor beta chain sequence. Its antigen is unknown. This entry comes from a study of T cell responses to AZD1222 COVID-19 vaccine. Study findings and constraints: Following two doses of AZD1222, Spike-specific TCR breadth and depth rose.

TCRdb's table, derived via immunoSEQ multiplex PCR, lists solely in-frame clones and lacks some. This table has approximately 190,000 clones, roughly 90% appearing once. The V gene's germline CDR1 is SGHAT and CDR2 FQNNGV. This CDR3 spans 12 amino acids. Trimming removed 5 bases from V and 9 bases from J, with 11 bases in between. This clonotype was obtained from an adult in good health. The sample consisted of peripheral blood, taken on day 0 of AZD1222 vaccination. The chain is built from TRBV11-2 and TRBJ2-1, with TRBD2 as a possible D gene (5 bases). CDR3 DNA: TGTGCCAGCAGCCCCTCCCTAGCTGAGCAGTTCTTC. Amino acids: CASSPSLAEQFF.